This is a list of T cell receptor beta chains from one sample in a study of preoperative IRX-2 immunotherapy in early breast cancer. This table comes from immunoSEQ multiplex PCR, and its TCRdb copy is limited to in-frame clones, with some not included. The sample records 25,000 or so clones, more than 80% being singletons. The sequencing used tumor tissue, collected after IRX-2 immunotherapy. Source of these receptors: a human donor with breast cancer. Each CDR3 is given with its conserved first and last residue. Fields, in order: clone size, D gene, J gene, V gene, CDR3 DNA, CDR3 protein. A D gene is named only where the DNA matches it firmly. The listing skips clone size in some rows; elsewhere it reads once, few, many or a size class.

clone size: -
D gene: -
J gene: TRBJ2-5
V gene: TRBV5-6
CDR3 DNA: TGTGCCAGCAGCTTGCCCCTCAAGACCCAGTACTTC
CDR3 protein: CASSLPLKTQYF

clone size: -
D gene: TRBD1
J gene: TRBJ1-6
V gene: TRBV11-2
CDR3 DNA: TGTGCCAGCAGCTTAGACCCAGACAGGGCCCCCCTCCACTTT
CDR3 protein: CASSLDPDRAPLHF

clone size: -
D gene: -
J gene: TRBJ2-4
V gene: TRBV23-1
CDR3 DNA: TGCGCCAGCAGTCAAGGCCTCGCGGACCTTACCCCATTAGCCAAAAACATTCAGTACTTC
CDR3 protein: CASSQGLADLTPLAKNIQYF

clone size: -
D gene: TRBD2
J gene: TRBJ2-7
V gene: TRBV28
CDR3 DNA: TGTGCCAGCACCACCGGGACTAGCGGGAGCTACGAGCAGTACTTC
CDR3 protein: CASTTGTSGSYEQYF

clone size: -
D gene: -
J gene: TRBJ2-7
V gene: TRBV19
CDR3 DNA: TGTGCCAGTAGTATAGATCGCCACGAGCAGTACTTC
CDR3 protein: CASSIDRHEQYF

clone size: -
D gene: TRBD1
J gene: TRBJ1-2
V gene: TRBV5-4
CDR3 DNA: TGTGCCAGCAGCTTGTTTGGCGGACAGGGGGCGAGAGAGGGGGGCTACACCTTC
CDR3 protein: CASSLFGGQGAREGGYTF

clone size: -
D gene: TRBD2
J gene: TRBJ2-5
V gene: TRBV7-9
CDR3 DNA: TGTGCCAGCAGCTTAGGGAGGGGACTAGCGCAAGAGACCCAGTACTTC
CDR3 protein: CASSLGRGLAQETQYF

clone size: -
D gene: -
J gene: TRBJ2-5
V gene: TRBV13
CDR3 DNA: TGTGCCAGCAGTCCCGCGTTTTGGGGACAAGAGACCCAGTACTTC
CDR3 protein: CASSPAFWGQETQYF

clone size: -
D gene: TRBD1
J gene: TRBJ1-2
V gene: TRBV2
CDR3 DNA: TGTGCCAGCACTACGGACAGGTCAGGTGGCTACACCTTC
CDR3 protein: CASTTDRSGGYTF

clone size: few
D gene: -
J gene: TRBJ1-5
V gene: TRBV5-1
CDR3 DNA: TGCGCCAGCAGCTTGGAACCCCCCGGGGCAGGGGATCAGCCCCAGCATTTT
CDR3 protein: CASSLEPPGAGDQPQHF

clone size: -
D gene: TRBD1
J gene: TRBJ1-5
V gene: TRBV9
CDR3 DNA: TGTGCCAGCAGCCAACGGACAGGTGCTCAGCCCCAGCATTTT
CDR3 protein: CASSQRTGAQPQHF

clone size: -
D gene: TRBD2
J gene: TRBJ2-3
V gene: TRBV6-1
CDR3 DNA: TGTGCCAGCAGGAGCGGGGGGACAGATACGCAGTATTTT
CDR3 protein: CASRSGGTDTQYF

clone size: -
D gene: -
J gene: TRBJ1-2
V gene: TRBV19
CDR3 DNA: TGTGCCAGCTCGGCGGTAAACTATGGCTACACCTTC
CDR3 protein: CASSAVNYGYTF

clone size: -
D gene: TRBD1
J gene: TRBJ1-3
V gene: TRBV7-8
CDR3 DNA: TGTGCCAGCAGCTTAGAGACAGGGACTGGAAACACCATATATTTT
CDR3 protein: CASSLETGTGNTIYF

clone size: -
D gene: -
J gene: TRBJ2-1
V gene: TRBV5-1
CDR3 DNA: TGCGCCAGCAGCAGAGAGGGAAGCTCCTACAATGAGCAGTTCTTC
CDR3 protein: CASSREGSSYNEQFF

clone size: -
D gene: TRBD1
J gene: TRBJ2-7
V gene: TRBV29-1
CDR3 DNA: TGCAGCGTTGAGTGGACAGGGCAGGACGAGCAGTACTTC
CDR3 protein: CSVEWTGQDEQYF

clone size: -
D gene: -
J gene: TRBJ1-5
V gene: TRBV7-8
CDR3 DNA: TGTGCCAGCAGCTTAAAGTTGGGGGTGACTAATCAGCCCCAGCATTTT
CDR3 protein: CASSLKLGVTNQPQHF

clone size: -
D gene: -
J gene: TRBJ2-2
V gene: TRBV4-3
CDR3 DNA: TGCGCCAGCAGCCAAGATTGGAGAACCGCGAACACCGGGAAGCTGTTTTTT
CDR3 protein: CASSQDWRTANTGKLFF

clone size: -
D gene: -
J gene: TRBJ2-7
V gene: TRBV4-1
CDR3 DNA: TGCGCCAGCAGCCAAGTTAATGCTCCAAGCTCCTACGAGCAGTACTTC
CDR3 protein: CASSQVNAPSSYEQYF

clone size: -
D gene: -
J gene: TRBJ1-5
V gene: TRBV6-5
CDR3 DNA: TGTGCCAGCGGGGAAAGATCGCCCCAGCATTTT
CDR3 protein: CASGERSPQHF

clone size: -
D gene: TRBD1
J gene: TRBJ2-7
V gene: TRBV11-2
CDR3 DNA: TGTGCCAGCAGCTTGGACAGGGTTAACGAGCAGTACTTC
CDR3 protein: CASSLDRVNEQYF

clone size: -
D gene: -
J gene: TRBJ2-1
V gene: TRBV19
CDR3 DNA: TGTGCCAGTAGTGAGCAGGGGAGGGCCTACAATGAGCAGTTCTTC
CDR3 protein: CASSEQGRAYNEQFF

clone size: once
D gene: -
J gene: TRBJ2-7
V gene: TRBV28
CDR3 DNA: TGTGCCAGCAGTTCCGGACAGTCCTACGAGCAGTACTTC
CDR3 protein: CASSSGQSYEQYF

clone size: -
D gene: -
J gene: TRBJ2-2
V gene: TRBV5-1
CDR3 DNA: TGCGCCAGCGGGGTGAGCCACGGGGAGCTGTTTTTT
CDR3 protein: CASGVSHGELFF

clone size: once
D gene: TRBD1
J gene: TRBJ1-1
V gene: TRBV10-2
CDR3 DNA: TGCGCCAGCAGTGAGACGGGACAGACTGAAGCTTTCTTT
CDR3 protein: CASSETGQTEAFF

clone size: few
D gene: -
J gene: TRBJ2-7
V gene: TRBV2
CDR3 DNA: TGTGCCAGCAGTGGAGCGTACGAGCAGTACTTC
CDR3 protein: CASSGAYEQYF

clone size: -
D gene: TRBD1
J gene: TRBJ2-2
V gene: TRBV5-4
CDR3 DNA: TGTGCCAGCAGCTTGGGCAGGGGGATCGGCGGGGAGCTGTTTTTT
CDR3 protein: CASSLGRGIGGELFF

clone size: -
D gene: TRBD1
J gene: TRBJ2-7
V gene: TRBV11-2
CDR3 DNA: TGTGCCAGCAGCACCTCGACAGGGATCTACTACGAGCAGTACTTC
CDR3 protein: CASSTSTGIYYEQYF